The 14 T cell receptor beta chains below come from one sample, sequenced in a study of identical twins. TCRdb fed the 5' RACE reads into MiXCR, producing one record per CDR3 protein. Of hundreds of thousands of distinct CDR3 sequences listed, 9% to 15% are singletons. The data were also submitted as part of a second study, on yellow fever vaccine responses in identical twins.

Sequencing was performed on PBMCs. These receptors all stem from a woman between 18 and 29 years old in good health.

Comment on this clonotype: A read error may account for a junction end that differs from germline. The V and J genes are TRBV6-5 and TRBJ2-5; TRBD1 matches 7 bases. The germline gives CDR1 MNHEY, CDR2 SVGAGI. The CDR3 loop spans 13 amino acids. CDR3 loop: CASSNSQGETQYF. The CDR3 bases are TGTGCCAGCAGTAACTCACAGGGGGAGACCCAGTACTTC.

This clonotype has only a few counts. This chain links TRBV11-1 with TRBJ1-3, with a weak D call TRBD1 (6 bases). V was clipped by 3 bases and J by 0 bases, with 21 bases between them. Per the germline V gene, CDR1 is SGHAT and CDR2 is FQDESV (reference sequence). The CDR3 covers 19 residues. This CDR3 reads CASSFLNTLGQFSGNTIYF. In DNA form, the CDR3 reads TGTGCCAGCAGCTTCCTTAACACGTTAGGACAGTTCTCTGGAAACACCATATATTTT.

This clonotype was picked up a small number of times. The chain couples TRBV7-9 to TRBJ1-1; tentative D call: TRBD1 (6 bases). This CDR3 has 15 residues. Looked up from germline, CDR1 is SEHNR and CDR2 is FQNEAQ (reference sequence). Trimming removed 5 bases at V and 4 bases at J, with 17 bases between. DNA for the CDR3: TGTGCCAGCAGCAACGTGGGACATACGATCACTGAAGCTTTCTTT. Translation gives CASSNVGHTITEAFF. Variable domain in full (rest from reference TRBV7-9 and TRBJ1-1): DTGVSQNPRHKITKRGQNVTFRCDPISEHNRLYWYRQTLGQGPEFLTYFQNEAQLEKSRLLSDRFSAERPKGSFSTLEIQRTEQGDSAMYLCASSNVGHTITEAFFGQGTRLTVV.

CDR3 loop: CASSSQGLAGLSYNEQFF. For the CDR3, the DNA is TGTGCCAGCAGCTCCCAAGGACTAGCGGGGCTCTCCTACAATGAGCAGTTCTTC. The gene calls are TRBV11-1 and TRBJ2-1, with TRBD2 matching 12 bases. V was clipped by 4 bases and J by 0 bases; unmatched bases: 7. The CDR3 is 18 amino acids. Germline CDR1 is SGHAT and CDR2 is FQDESV (reference sequence).

V is TRBV24-1 and J is TRBJ2-1, with 11 bases fitting TRBD1. The CDR3 length is 14 residues. J lost 4 bases, V lost 10 bases, and 5 bases had no gene match. Germline V gives CDR1 KGHDR, CDR2 SFDVKD. CDR3 region: CATMGQGGYNEQFF. The CDR3 region has the DNA TGTGCCACTATGGGACAGGGGGGATACAATGAGCAGTTCTTC.

The chain couples TRBV6-1 to TRBJ2-2; maybe TRBD1 (6 bases). The germline CDR1 and CDR2 sequences are MNHNS and SASEGT. The V end lost 6 bases, the J end lost 7 bases, and 27 bases lay between the germline ends. This CDR3 has 18 amino acids. The CDR3 sequence is CASSTERLAAGDGGELFF. CDR3 DNA sequence: TGTGCCAGCAGCACGGAGAGGTTGGCGGCAGGGGATGGCGGGGAGCTGTTTTTT.

A few counts support this clonotype. The gene calls are TRBV6-5 and TRBJ2-7; 9 bases fit TRBD2. V was clipped by 0 bases and J by 3 bases; unmatched bases: 9. This CDR3 contains 17 residues. CDR1 is MNHEY, CDR2 SVGAGI, per germline. CDR3 sequence reads: CASSYSPPAGGYYEQYF. CDR3 coding DNA: TGTGCCAGCAGTTACTCCCCCCCGGCGGGAGGGTACTACGAGCAGTACTTC.

This clonotype has only a few counts. The chain has TRBV7-8 and TRBJ2-2; D perhaps matches TRBD2 (5 bases). V was cut by 2 bases and J by 4 bases, with 23 bases left in between. CDR1 SGHVS and CDR2 FQNEAQ come from the germline V gene. The CDR3 consists of 19 residues. CDR3 protein: CASSLSTLTGIAFTGELFF. The CDR3 DNA follows: TGTGCCAGCAGCTTATCGACACTAACCGGGATCGCATTCACCGGGGAGCTGTTTTTT.

V gene TRBV2 combines with J gene TRBJ2-7; D not resolved. CDR3 length equals 16 residues. V lost 8 bases to trimming and J lost 0 bases, with 20 bases between them. Germline-derived CDR1 and CDR2 are SNHLY and FYNNEI. The CDR3: CASLLSPGVPSYEQYF. The CDR3 nucleotides are TGTGCCAGCCTGCTTTCTCCTGGGGTCCCCTCCTACGAGCAGTACTTC.

The chain has TRBV20-1 and TRBJ1-1; a weak D match, TRBD1 (5 bases). Germline V gene lookup returns CDR1 DFQATT and CDR2 SNEGSKA (reference sequence). The CDR3 length is 15 residues. Trimming took off 5 bases at V and 1 base at J, with 17 bases between the two ends. The CDR3 DNA sequence: TGCAGTGCTCAAACCCCAGGGCTCACGAACACTGAAGCTTTCTTT. Translating it yields CSAQTPGLTNTEAFF.

This clonotype showed up just a few times. CDR3 coding DNA: TGTGCCACCAGCAGAGATGCTGCCAGCCACAGATCTGGAAACACCATATATTTT. Residues: CATSRDAASHRSGNTIYF. This chain connects TRBV15 to TRBJ1-3; no clear D gene. Trimming removed 0 bases at V and 1 base at J, with 16 bases between. This CDR3 spans 18 amino acids. Germline V gene sequence: CDR1 LNHNV, CDR2 YYDKDF (reference sequence).

The chain joins TRBV28 to TRBJ2-5; D might be TRBD2 (6 bases). This CDR3 region has 14 residues. With 3 bases removed from V and 5 bases from J, the gap between germline ends came to 13 bases. Looked up from germline, CDR1 is MDHEN and CDR2 is SYDVKM. CDR3 nucleotide sequence: TGTGCCAGCAGTTTCGGGGGACCTCGGGAGACCCAGTACTTC. Its translation is CASSFGGPRETQYF. Full variable domain (outside the CDR3, taken from reference TRBV28 and TRBJ2-5): DVKVTQSSRYLVKRTGEKVFLECVQDMDHENMFWYRQDPGLGLRLIYFSYDVKMKEKGDIPEGYSVSREKKERFSLILESASTNQTSMYLCASSFGGPRETQYFGPGTRLLVL.

The chain has TRBV12-3 or TRBV12-4 and TRBJ2-6; D is uncertain. The CDR3 loop spans 15 amino acids. Trimming took off 7 bases at V and 3 bases at J, with 13 bases between the two ends. CDR3 in amino acids: CASTGQDVGANVLTF. CDR3 in DNA: TGTGCCAGCACCGGGCAGGACGTTGGGGCCAACGTCCTGACTTTC.

The chain recombines TRBV27 with TRBJ2-1; no reliable D call. CDR3 length: 15 amino acids. V was cut by 2 bases and J by 4 bases, with 12 bases left in between. Germline values: CDR1 MNHEY, CDR2 SMNVEV (reference sequence). The CDR3: CASSLKAVPYNEQFF. The CDR3 region has the DNA TGTGCCAGCAGTTTAAAGGCAGTACCTTACAATGAGCAGTTCTTC.